This T cell receptor beta chain was profiled in a study of T cell repertoires in cytomegalovirus infection. The germline V gene has CDR1 DFQATT and CDR2 SNEGSKA (reference sequence). The CDR3 contains 14 residues. V lost 4 bases and J lost 4, with 16 bases in between. TCRdb re-derived calls from the reads in MiXCR, one entry per CDR3 protein. The sample has about 600,000 distinct CDR3 sequences, 20% to 25% seen once; the top ten hold 8%. This sequence was found in a human donor in good health (CMV status not recorded). Some clones in this sample may be carry-over from other donors' samples. The chain combines TRBV20-1 with TRBJ1-2; D might be TRBD1 (5 bases). The sample was CD8+ T cells from PBMCs. The CDR3 loop reads CSANKNGALYGYTF. The CDR3 nucleotides read TGCAGTGCTAACAAAAATGGGGCCCTCTATGGCTACACCTTC.